The next 32 T cell receptor beta chains were all read from a single sample in a study of T cell responses to AZD1222 COVID-19 vaccine. Assay: immunoSEQ multiplex PCR; the TCRdb copy retains only in-frame clones and omits some. Of 95,000 to 120,000 clones in the sample, 86% were seen once. Here the sequenced sample was peripheral blood, taken on day 0 of AZD1222 vaccination. These receptors were obtained from an adult in good health.

The rearrangement links TRBV3-1 (or the pseudogene TRBV3-2) to TRBJ2-7, with 10 bases aligning to TRBD1. V gave up 2 bases and J gave up 7 bases; unmatched junction bases: 11. The germline V gene has CDR1 LGHDT and CDR2 YNNKEL (reference sequence). CDR3 length: 16 amino acids. CDR3 coding DNA: TGTGCCAGCAGCCAACCTACCGGGACAGGGGTCGGTGAGCAGTACTTC. Amino acid sequence: CASSQPTGTGVGEQYF.

The V call is TRBV5-5, the J call TRBJ1-1, with D perhaps TRBD1 (5 bases). Germline-derived CDR1 and CDR2 are SGHKS and YYEKEE (reference sequence). V lost 2 bases to trimming and J lost 2 bases, with 10 bases between them. The CDR3 runs to 14 residues. The CDR3 nucleotides are TGTGCCAGCAGCTTTACGACAGTTAACACTGAAGCTTTCTTT. Translated, it gives CASSFTTVNTEAFF.

CDR3 nucleotide sequence: TGTGCCAGCAGTTTAGGTCAGGGCTCATCCCAAGAGACCCAGTACTTC. Translation gives CASSLGQGSSQETQYF. The chain uses TRBV27 and TRBJ2-5, with TRBD1 as a possible D gene (5 bases). The germline CDR1 and CDR2 sequences are MNHEY and SMNVEV (reference sequence). The CDR3 contains 16 residues. The ends were cut back, 2 bases at V and 1 base at J, with 14 bases in the middle.

This rearrangement joins TRBV27 to TRBJ1-5; D unclear. Germline V gives CDR1 MNHEY, CDR2 SMNVEV (reference sequence). CDR3 length: 13 amino acids. Trimming stripped 2 bases from V and 5 bases from J, with 7 bases between. The CDR3 nucleotides read TGTGCCAGCAGTTTAGCAGCATATCAGCCCCAGCATTTT. This sequence encodes CASSLAAYQPQHF.

The J gene is TRBJ1-4, the V gene TRBV9; the D gene is possibly TRBD1 (6 bases). The CDR3 is made up of 14 amino acids. CDR1 is SGDLS, CDR2 YYNGEE, per germline. Trimming cost V 0 bases and J 7 bases, with 10 bases left between them. CDR3 residues: CASSVEGGLEKLFF. DNA of the CDR3: TGTGCCAGCAGCGTAGAAGGGGGTCTTGAAAAACTGTTTTTT.

The V call is TRBV4-2, the J call TRBJ1-5; TRBD1 matches 7 bases. J lost 4 bases, V lost 4 bases, and 13 bases had no gene match. Germline V gene lookup returns CDR1 LGHNA and CDR2 YNFKEQ. CDR3 length: 17 residues. The CDR3 DNA reads as TGTGCCAGCAGCCCTACACCCCCGACAGGGCCTAATCAGCCCCAGCATTTT. It translates to CASSPTPPTGPNQPQHF.

The gene calls are TRBV11-2 and TRBJ1-1; D perhaps matches TRBD1 (6 bases). Germline V gene data show CDR1 as SGHAT and CDR2 as FQNNGV. V was trimmed by 0 bases and J by 4 bases, leaving 15 bases between them. This CDR3 has 16 residues. The CDR3 sequence is CASSLDDRTWGTEAFF. For the CDR3, the DNA is TGTGCCAGCAGCTTAGATGACAGGACTTGGGGCACTGAAGCTTTCTTT.

This clone was found once. The chain joins TRBV6-6 to TRBJ2-6; a weak D match, TRBD2 (5 bases). Trimming removed 2 bases at V and 0 bases at J, with 8 bases between. In germline, CDR1 is MNHNY, CDR2 SVGAGI (reference sequence). The CDR3 is 16 residues long. This chain's CDR3 is CASSYKGSSGANVLTF. The CDR3 nucleotides are TGTGCCAGCAGTTACAAAGGGAGCTCTGGGGCCAACGTCCTGACTTTC.

The CDR3 protein is CASSQDWGAEDTGELFF. DNA for the CDR3: TGTGCCAGCAGCCAAGATTGGGGGGCGGAGGACACCGGGGAGCTGTTTTTT. The J gene is TRBJ2-2, the V gene TRBV3-1 (or the pseudogene TRBV3-2); perhaps D is TRBD1 or TRBD2 (6 bases each). Germline V gene sequence: CDR1 LGHDT, CDR2 YNNKEL (reference sequence). CDR3 length: 17 residues. The V end was cut by 0 bases, the J end by 3 bases, with 14 bases between.

CDR3 region: CASSVRQGSSYNSPLHF. In DNA, the CDR3 is TGTGCCAGCAGCGTACGACAGGGGAGCTCCTATAATTCACCCCTCCACTTT. The rearrangement joins TRBV7-9 to TRBJ1-6, with 8 bases that match TRBD1. The CDR3 totals 17 residues. Germline values: CDR1 SEHNR, CDR2 FQNEAQ (reference sequence). Trimming took 5 bases from V and 0 from J; bases not matched to a gene: 6.

On this clone: The same CDR3 is also encoded by other DNA sequences in this sample. This rearrangement joins TRBV5-1 to TRBJ2-1, with TRBD1 matching over 7 bases. The CDR3 runs to 14 residues. V shed 3 bases and J 2 bases; nucleotides not matched to a gene: 2. In germline, CDR1 is SGHRS, CDR2 YFSETQ. The CDR3 DNA reads TGCGCCAGCAGCTCCGGACAGGCCTACAATGAGCAGTTCTTC. Its protein product is CASSSGQAYNEQFF. The variable domain in full, with the rest retrieved from reference TRBV5-1 and TRBJ2-1, is KAGVTQTPRYLIKTRGQQVTLSCSPISGHRSVSWYQQTPGQGLQFLFEYFSETQRNKGNFPGRFSGRQFSNSRSEMNVSTLELGDSALYLCASSSGQAYNEQFFGPGTRLTVL.

The V call is TRBV7-3, the J call TRBJ1-1, with TRBD1 matching 9 bases. The length of the CDR3 is 14 residues. Germline V gene lookup returns CDR1 SGHTA and CDR2 FQGTGA. V was clipped by 5 bases and J by 5 bases; unmatched bases: 6. The CDR3 region is CASSPGQGSTEAFF. CDR3 sequence (DNA): TGTGCCAGCAGCCCGGGACAGGGAAGTACTGAAGCTTTCTTT.

The chain has TRBV9 and TRBJ1-5; maybe TRBD1 (5 bases). The germline CDR1 and CDR2 sequences are SGDLS and YYNGEE. The CDR3 loop spans 15 amino acids. Trimming stripped 0 bases from V and 8 bases from J, with 15 bases between. The CDR3 protein is CASSVEGRVREPQHF. The CDR3 DNA follows: TGTGCCAGCAGCGTAGAGGGCAGGGTCAGGGAGCCCCAGCATTTT.

V and J are TRBV6-1 and TRBJ2-1; D may be TRBD1 or TRBD2 (5 bases each). The CDR3 extends over 13 amino acids. Germline V gives CDR1 MNHNS, CDR2 SASEGT. V lost 3 bases and J lost 9, with 12 bases in between. CDR3 in amino acids: CASSERGRGEQFF. In nucleotides, the CDR3 is TGTGCCAGCAGTGAGAGGGGTAGAGGTGAGCAGTTCTTC.

The rearrangement uses TRBV5-6 and TRBJ1-4; 10 positions match TRBD1. Germline V gives CDR1 SGHDT, CDR2 YYEEEE. The CDR3 has 19 residues. Trimming took 3 bases from V and 7 from J; bases not matched to a gene: 18. The CDR3 DNA sequence: TGTGCCAGCAGCTCCCAGGGACAGGGGCTTGGCTGGTGGGGTGAAAAACTGTTTTTT. It specifies CASSSQGQGLGWWGEKLFF.

The V call is TRBV7-9, the J call TRBJ1-4, with 7 bases identical to TRBD1. The germline V gene has CDR1 SEHNR and CDR2 FQNEAQ (reference sequence). V was clipped by 6 bases and J by 7 bases; unmatched bases: 17. The CDR3 loop spans 17 amino acids. The CDR3 region is CASRPIPKTGFFEKLFF. The CDR3 DNA sequence: TGTGCCAGCAGGCCGATACCGAAGACAGGGTTTTTTGAAAAACTGTTTTTT. The full variable domain, with the rest looked up from reference TRBV7-9 and TRBJ1-4, is DTGVSQNPRHKITKRGQNVTFRCDPISEHNRLYWYRQTLGQGPEFLTYFQNEAQLEKSRLLSDRFSAERPKGSFSTLEIQRTEQGDSAMYLCASRPIPKTGFFEKLFFGSGTQLSVL.

The genes are TRBV7-9 and TRBJ2-5; tentatively, D is TRBD2 (6 bases). The CDR3 is 14 amino acids. The V gene lost 5 bases and the J gene lost 10 bases, with 20 bases spanning the gap. Looked up from germline, CDR1 is SEHNR and CDR2 is FQNEAQ (reference sequence). The CDR3 bases are TGTGCCAGCAGCCCCCTGGGCGGGGTTGACCTCCAGTACTTC. It translates to CASSPLGGVDLQYF.

The chain links TRBV14 to TRBJ2-1; D not resolved. CDR1 and CDR2 (germline): SGHDN, FVKESK. The CDR3 extends over 17 amino acids. The V and J ends lost 4 bases and 3 bases respectively, with 19 bases between them. This CDR3 reads CASSPIRPSEVYNEQFF. CDR3 sequence (DNA): TGTGCCAGCAGCCCAATTCGACCCTCCGAGGTCTACAATGAGCAGTTCTTC.

The rearrangement links TRBV5-1 to TRBJ2-5; 8 nucleotides agree with TRBD1. Germline CDR1 SGHRS, CDR2 YFSETQ. The CDR3 is made up of 14 amino acids. The V gene end was trimmed by 3 bases and the J gene end by 2 bases; junction bases not matched to a gene: 3. CDR3 region: CASSSGQGQETQYF. The CDR3 region has the DNA TGCGCCAGCAGCTCTGGACAGGGACAAGAGACCCAGTACTTC.

The V and J genes are TRBV23-1 and TRBJ2-3; 9 bases match TRBD1. TRBV23-1 carries the ORF label, with uncertain function. The CDR3 runs 16 residues. J gave up 2 bases and V 5 bases, and 8 bases lay outside the gene matches. The CDR3 region is CASSNVRDRVTDTQYF. The CDR3 coding sequence is TGCGCCAGCAGTAACGTCCGGGACAGGGTCACAGATACGCAGTATTTT.

This chain links TRBV5-6 with TRBJ1-2; D gene ambiguous. Trimming took 4 bases from V and 2 from J, leaving 15 bases between them. This CDR3 contains 15 residues. From germline, CDR1 is SGHDT and CDR2 YYEEEE. This chain's CDR3 is CASSPTRRGNYGYTF. CDR3 coding DNA: TGTGCCAGCAGCCCCACCAGACGAGGAAACTATGGCTACACCTTC. The variable domain in full, with the rest retrieved from reference TRBV5-6 and TRBJ1-2, is DAGVTQSPTHLIKTRGQQVTLRCSPKSGHDTVSWYQQALGQGPQFIFQYYEEEERQRGNFPDRFSGHQFPNYSSELNVNALLLGDSALYLCASSPTRRGNYGYTFGSGTRLTVV.

The J gene is TRBJ2-7, the V gene TRBV20-1; the D is unclear. This CDR3 is built from 10 residues. V lost 8 bases to trimming and J lost 6 bases, with 11 bases between them. Germline-derived CDR1 and CDR2 are DFQATT and SNEGSKA (reference sequence). The CDR3 DNA sequence: TGCAGTCTGGGTAGGATCGAGCAGTACTTC. Its translation is CSLGRIEQYF.

This clone was seen a handful of times. V is TRBV6-2 or TRBV6-3 and J is TRBJ1-1; 11 bases are shared with TRBD1. Germline V gives CDR1 MNHEY, CDR2 SVGEGT. The junction had 2 bases not matched to a gene; V was cut back by 0 bases and J by 2 bases. There are 16 residues in the CDR3. CDR3 nucleotides: TGTGCCAGCAGTTACTCGAGGACAGGGGGCAACACTGAAGCTTTCTTT. Amino acid sequence: CASSYSRTGGNTEAFF.

This chain links TRBV5-1 with TRBJ2-7, with D perhaps matching TRBD1 or TRBD2 (5 bases each). This CDR3 has 15 amino acids. With 0 bases removed from V and 3 bases from J, the gap between germline ends came to 13 bases. Germline loops: CDR1 SGHRS, CDR2 YFSETQ. The CDR3 DNA sequence: TGCGCCAGCAGCTTGGGTGGTCCAGGGAGCTACGAGCAGTACTTC. Encoded protein: CASSLGGPGSYEQYF.

This sequence joins TRBV24-1 and TRBJ1-4; D not certain. V shed 6 bases and J shed 8 bases, with 15 bases lying between them. In germline, CDR1 is KGHDR, CDR2 SFDVKD. This CDR3 region has 14 residues. This CDR3 reads CATSSGPSGEKLFF. CDR3 coding DNA: TGTGCCACCAGTTCAGGTCCGTCGGGGGAAAAACTGTTTTTT.

In DNA form, the CDR3 reads TGTGCCAGCAGCCGCGGACTAGCGGGGACTCTCCAAGAGACCCAGTACTTC. This translates into CASSRGLAGTLQETQYF. The chain employs TRBV3-1 (or the pseudogene TRBV3-2) and TRBJ2-5; 12 nucleotides line up with TRBD2. Germline loops: CDR1 LGHDT, CDR2 YNNKEL (reference sequence). After removal of 4 bases from V and 1 base from J, the junction contained 7 bases not matched to a gene. The CDR3 loop spans 17 amino acids.

The chain has TRBV6-5 and TRBJ1-5; maybe TRBD1 (5 bases). The V end was cut by 6 bases, the J end by 6 bases, with 18 bases between. Looked up from germline, CDR1 is MNHEY and CDR2 is SVGAGI. The CDR3 spans 15 residues. CDR3 in amino acids: CASRRGTPQSQPQHF. The CDR3 DNA reads TGTGCCAGCAGGCGAGGGACGCCCCAGAGTCAGCCCCAGCATTTT.

The rearrangement links TRBV3-1 (or the pseudogene TRBV3-2) to TRBJ1-4; D is perhaps TRBD1 (6 bases). This CDR3 is 14 amino acids long. Germline lookup yields CDR1 LGHDT and CDR2 YNNKEL (reference sequence). With 4 bases removed from V and 8 bases from J, the gap between germline ends came to 14 bases. CDR3 region: CASSRDTTSEKLFF. CDR3 nucleotide sequence: TGTGCCAGCAGCCGGGACACTACTAGCGAAAAACTGTTTTTT.

The chain links TRBV19 to TRBJ1-4; D perhaps matches TRBD1 (5 bases). CDR3 length: 15 residues. Trimming stripped 3 bases from V and 7 bases from J, with 15 bases between. Germline lookup yields CDR1 LNHDA and CDR2 SQIVND (reference sequence). The CDR3 reads CASSIDTGLGEKLFF. DNA for the CDR3: TGTGCCAGTAGTATCGACACAGGTTTGGGTGAAAAACTGTTTTTT. Drawing the rest from reference TRBV19 and TRBJ1-4, the complete variable domain is DGGITQSPKYLFRKEGQNVTLSCEQNLNHDAMYWYRQDPGQGLRLIYYSQIVNDFQKGDIAEGYSVSREKKESFPLTVTSAQKNPTAFYLCASSIDTGLGEKLFFGSGTQLSVL.

The genes are TRBV19 and TRBJ2-7; 9 bases are a match to TRBD1. J lost 5 bases, V lost 6 bases, and 8 bases had no gene match. The CDR3 extends over 14 amino acids. CDR1 LNHDA and CDR2 SQIVND come from the germline V gene (reference sequence). CDR3 nucleotides: TGTGCCAGTAGACCGGGACAGGGTATCCACGAGCAGTACTTC. Translated: CASRPGQGIHEQYF.

The chain couples TRBV12-5 to TRBJ2-4; 10 bases are shared with TRBD2. V shed 7 bases, J shed 6 bases, and the junction held 12 bases outside the gene matches. The CDR3 totals 16 residues. CDR1 is LGHNT, CDR2 FRNRAP, per germline. In DNA form, the CDR3 reads TGTGCTAGTGCCCACGGGGAGCGGGGGGGCGGAAACATTCAGTACTTC. The encoded protein is CASAHGERGGGNIQYF. Full variable domain (remainder filled in from reference TRBV12-5 and TRBJ2-4): DARVTQTPRHKVTEMGQEVTMRCQPILGHNTVFWYRQTMMQGLELLAYFRNRAPLDDSGMPKDRFSAEMPDATLATLKIQPSEPRDSAVYFCASAHGERGGGNIQYFGAGTRLSVL.

The chain joins TRBV4-2 to TRBJ1-6; D possibly corresponds to TRBD1 (5 bases). CDR1 is LGHNA and CDR2 is YNFKEQ in the germline V gene. The CDR3 loop spans 15 amino acids. The ends were cut back, 3 bases at V and 8 bases at J, with 14 bases in the middle. The CDR3 spells CASSQAGGEDSPLHF. CDR3 DNA sequence: TGTGCCAGCAGCCAGGCCGGAGGGGAGGATTCACCCCTCCACTTT.